The next 21 T cell receptor delta chains were all read from a single sample in a study of gamma-delta T cells after stem cell transplantation. TCRdb reprocessed the RT-PCR reads using CATT. Here the sample spans thousands of delta-chain clones, less than 30% being singletons. The sample taken for sequencing was gamma-delta T cells. The receptors come from a human donor. It is not recorded whose cells these are; they may come from a transplant donor.

This clone came up a few times. This rearrangement joins TRDV1 to TRDJ1; 7 nucleotides match TRDD3. The V gene end was trimmed by 2 bases and the J gene end by 0 bases; junction bases not matched to a gene: 15. Looked up from germline, CDR1 is TSWWSYY and CDR2 is QGS. The CDR3 spans 19 residues. The DNA of the CDR3 is TGTGCTCTTGGGGAATCCTGCCTTGCTGGGGGCCCTTACACCGATAAACTCATCTTT. Translated: CALGESCLAGGPYTDKLIF.

This clone was counted only a few times. The chain is built from TRDV3 and TRDJ2; the match to TRDD3 covers 9 bases. CDR3 length equals 19 residues. In germline, CDR1 is TVYSNPD, CDR2 GDNSRS (reference sequence). Losses at the gene ends were 2 bases for V and 4 bases for J; bases not matched to a gene: 20. The CDR3, as DNA: TGTGCCTTTTTTTGGGGGATATGCCCCCTAGGGTTTGAGACAGCACAACTCTTCTTT. This codes for CAFFWGICPLGFETAQLFF.

Regarding this clone: Since a far larger clone is one base different, this is likely a read error. Other DNA sequences within the sample encode an identical CDR3. This chain uses TRDV2 with TRDJ3; TRDD3 aligns across 13 bases. The CDR3 covers 22 residues. From germline, CDR1 is GEAIGNYY and CDR2 EKD. This CDR3 is CACDPLGDTALTPSWDTRQMFF. CDR3 nucleotide sequence: TGTGCCTGTGATCCACTGGGGGATACGGCCCTCACCCCCTCCTGGGACACCCGACAGATGTTCTTC.

This clone was recorded once. The CDR3 nucleotides are TGTGCTCTTGGGGGAGGCTTCGAATGGGGGATACACGCCGTGTACACCGATAAACTCATCTTT. It codes for CALGGGFEWGIHAVYTDKLIF. The rearrangement links TRDV1 to TRDJ1; 10 bases map to TRDD3. The V and J ends lost 4 bases and 0 bases, in that order; junction bases with no gene match: 20. The CDR3 has 21 residues. Germline loops: CDR1 TSWWSYY, CDR2 QGS.

On this clone: A read error likely explains this, since a far larger clone differs by one base. The genes are TRDV2 and TRDJ3; 9 bases map to TRDD3. Germline assignment: CDR1 GEAIGNYY and CDR2 EKD. The CDR3 contains 19 residues. The CDR3 region has the DNA TGTGCCTATGACGCCGTACTGGGGGACGTTGGTAAAGCTACCCGACAGATGTTTTTC. Encoded protein: CAYDAVLGDVGKATRQMFF.

This rearrangement joins TRDV1 to TRDJ1; 7 bases match TRDD3. With 2 bases clipped from V and 0 bases from J, the junction kept 9 bases outside the gene matches. This CDR3 region has 17 residues. The V gene's germline CDR1 is TSWWSYY and CDR2 QGS. The CDR3 is CALGESTGDVYTDKLIF. DNA of the CDR3: TGTGCTCTTGGGGAATCTACTGGGGACGTATACACCGATAAACTCATCTTT.

The chain is built from TRDV2 and TRDJ1; possibly TRDD2 or TRDD3 for D (7 bases each). The CDR3 is 22 residues long. Germline V gene data show CDR1 as GEAIGNYY and CDR2 as EKD. Trimming left V 2 bases short and J 6 bases short, with 39 bases between. CDR3 amino acids: CACDIRQSGPSSCGYAAYKLIF. CDR3 sequence (DNA): TGTGCCTGTGACATAAGACAATCCGGCCCTTCCTCCTGTGGATACGCGGCCTATAAACTCATCTTT.

In its sample, this clone was seen a few times. CDR3 DNA: TGTGCCTTTATCGCCTTCCGCAGTACTGGGGACCCACTTAGGGACAAACTCATCTTT. Translation gives CAFIAFRSTGDPLRDKLIF. The V and J genes are TRDV3 and TRDJ1; D might be TRDD3 (7 bases). CDR3 length equals 19 residues. Between the trimmed V and J ends, which lost 1 base and 8 bases, there was a span of 35 bases. Germline lookup yields CDR1 TVYSNPD and CDR2 GDNSRS (reference sequence).

Concerning this clone: This likely stems from a read error, as it lies one base from a far larger clone. The genes are TRDV2 and TRDJ1; D is possibly TRDD3 (6 bases). The CDR3 sequence is 18 residues long. Between the trimmed V and J ends, which lost 3 bases and 0 bases, there was a span of 22 bases. Germline V lookup: CDR1 GEAIGNYY, CDR2 EKD. CDR3 nucleotides: TGTGCCTGTGACGCATTACTGGGCGAACGGTCAAACACCGATAAACTCATCTTT. Its protein product is CACDALLGERSNTDKLIF.

About this clone: With a much larger clone just one base away, this may be a read error. CDR3 sequence: CAFKPPVPSAGGFERTDRLIF. CDR3 nucleotide sequence: TGTGCCTTTAAGCCCCCTGTCCCCAGTGCTGGGGGATTCGAGCGCACCGATAGACTCATCTTT. V and J are TRDV3 and TRDJ1, with 9 bases aligning to TRDD3. The CDR3 is 21 amino acids. Germline V gives CDR1 TVYSNPD, CDR2 GDNSRS (reference sequence).

This clone was found a few times. Being one base from a much bigger clone, this may be a read error. The J gene is TRDJ2, the V gene TRDV1; the match to TRDD3 covers 13 bases. Germline CDR1 reads TSWWSYY; CDR2 reads QGS. There are 23 residues in the CDR3. Germline trimming cut 4 bases from V and 4 bases from J; bases unmatched to any gene: 24. The CDR3 region is CALGGLPPLCTGGYASSTAQLFF. In DNA, the CDR3 is TGTGCTCTTGGGGGACTTCCACCCTTGTGTACTGGGGGATACGCAAGCTCGACAGCACAACTCTTCTTT.

Turning to this clone: With only one base between it and a far larger clone, this is likely a read error. The chain uses TRDV2 and TRDJ3; 13 bases match TRDD3. The germline V gene encodes CDR1 GEAIGNYY and CDR2 EKD. The CDR3 runs to 22 residues. The CDR3 DNA is TGTGCCCGTGATCCACTGGGGGATACGGCCCTCACCCCCTCCTGGGACACCCGACAGATGTTTTTC. Protein: CARDPLGDTALTPSWDTRQMFF.

There are a few counts of this clone. This likely stems from a read error, as it lies one base from a far larger clone. J is TRDJ1 and V is TRDV2; 9 nucleotides align to TRDD3. Per germline, CDR1 GEAIGNYY and CDR2 EKD. The CDR3 is 18 amino acids. V shed 3 bases and J 3 bases; nucleotides not matched to a gene: 16. CDR3: CACDAGTGLGEASDKLIF. CDR3 DNA sequence: TGTGCCTGTGACGCGGGAACTGGACTGGGGGAAGCTTCCGATAAACTCATCTTT.

This clone was picked up a small number of times. V usage is TRDV1 and J usage is TRDJ1, with TRDD3 matching 10 bases. This CDR3 contains 23 residues. CDR1 is TSWWSYY, CDR2 QGS, per germline. The ends lost 0 bases at V and 2 bases at J; junction bases unmatched: 24. The CDR3 bases are TGTGCTCTTGGGGAACTCATGGCGGCGTGGGGTACACACGAACTGGGGGATACCGATAAACTCATCTTT. It translates to CALGELMAAWGTHELGDTDKLIF.

This clone occurred a few times. This may be a read error: a much more frequent sequence differs by one nucleotide. The genes are TRDV2 and TRDJ1; D perhaps matches TRDD3 (6 bases). The CDR3 is made up of 15 amino acids. Germline V gene lookup returns CDR1 GEAIGNYY and CDR2 EKD. DNA of the CDR3: TGTGCCTGTGACGCCCTGGGGAGATACACCGATAAACTCACCTTT. Encoded protein: CACDALGRYTDKLTF.

Concerning this clone itself: The junction differs from germline at one of its ends, possibly a read error. The chain combines TRDV1 with TRDJ1, with 9 bases fitting TRDD3. CDR3 length: 21 amino acids. Germline V CDR1 and CDR2: TSWWSYY, QGS. Here the CDR3 reads CALGELSPVYWGTHLPDRLIF. The CDR3 DNA reads as TGTGCTCTTGGGGAACTCTCACCCGTGTACTGGGGGACCCACCTTCCCGATAGACTCATCTTT.

By share, this clone counts as large. Different DNA sequences within this sample yield the same CDR3. DNA of the CDR3: TGTGCCTGTGACACCGTACTGGGGGATACGTATTGCTCCTGGGACACCCGACAGATGTTTTTC. Protein: CACDTVLGDTYCSWDTRQMFF. This rearrangement joins TRDV2 to TRDJ3, with 13 nucleotides matching TRDD3. The ends lost 0 bases at V and 0 bases at J; junction bases unmatched: 7. This CDR3 comprises 21 residues. Germline lookup yields CDR1 GEAIGNYY and CDR2 EKD.

This sequence joins TRDV1 and TRDJ1, with D perhaps matching TRDD3 (5 bases). Germline values: CDR1 TSWWSYY, CDR2 QGS. The CDR3 is 17 amino acids. Trimming removed 0 bases at V and 4 bases at J, with 18 bases between. The CDR3 is CALGELGTCDLIDKLIF. CDR3 coding DNA: TGTGCTCTTGGGGAACTGGGGACCTGTGACCTGATCGATAAACTCATCTTT.

A note on this clone: This may arise from a read error, as a much more abundant clone is one base away. The CDR3 DNA reads TGTGCCTGTGACATCGGAGTGGGGGATACGCGGCCCTGGGACACCCGACAGATGTTTTTC. This gives the protein CACDIGVGDTRPWDTRQMFF. The V call is TRDV2, the J call TRDJ3; TRDD3 agrees at 11 bases. V shed 2 bases, J shed 2 bases, and the junction held 10 bases outside the gene matches. Looked up from germline, CDR1 is GEAIGNYY and CDR2 is EKD. The CDR3 runs 20 residues.

The V and J genes are TRDV1 and TRDJ1; the match to TRDD3 covers 7 bases. In germline, CDR1 is TSWWSYY, CDR2 QGS. This CDR3 is built from 20 residues. V was clipped by 3 bases and J by 0 bases; unmatched bases: 19. Here the CDR3 reads CALGDPCTFLGVTYTDKLIF. CDR3 DNA sequence: TGTGCTCTTGGGGATCCCTGCACCTTTCTGGGGGTTACGTACACCGATAAACTCATCTTT.

This clone qualifies as medium-sized. The chain uses TRDV1 and TRDJ1; D perhaps matches TRDD3 (5 bases). Trimming stripped 0 bases from V and 7 bases from J, with 24 bases between. From germline, CDR1 is TSWWSYY and CDR2 QGS. This CDR3 spans 18 amino acids. CDR3 sequence: CALGELLRPRGLDGKLIF. The CDR3 region has the DNA TGTGCTCTTGGGGAACTTCTTCGCCCAAGGGGGCTAGATGGTAAACTCATCTTT.